The 13 T cell receptor beta chains below were found in one sample sequenced in a study of T cell repertoires in cytomegalovirus infection. MiXCR, run by TCRdb on the reads, gives a single entry per CDR3 protein. The sample lists about 350,000 distinct CDR3 sequences, nearly 35% occurring once. Their recognized antigens are unknown. This specimen was cultured PBMCs, taken from culture after CMV antigen stimulation. The receptors stem from a human donor in good health (CMV status not recorded). Some clones in this sample may be carry-over from other donors' samples.

The CDR3 DNA reads TGTGCCATCAGTTCGTCAAAGGCGTCGGCTGAAGCTTTCTTT. It translates to CAISSSKASAEAFF. V and J are TRBV10-3 and TRBJ1-1; the D is unclear. The CDR3 spans 14 residues. Germline values: CDR1 ENHRY, CDR2 SYGVKD. Between the trimmed V and J ends, which lost 5 bases and 6 bases, there was a span of 16 bases.

This clonotype was seen only a few times. The V call is TRBV14, the J call TRBJ2-2; D is unresolved. Germline CDR1 reads SGHDN; CDR2 reads FVKESK. The germline V and J ends were trimmed by 0 bases and 7 bases, with 12 bases remaining between them. This CDR3 spans 15 amino acids. The CDR3 DNA follows: TGTGCCAGCAGCCAAGATCTGACAACCTACGGGGAGCTGTTTTTT. It codes for CASSQDLTTYGELFF.

There are many counts of this clonotype. The chain has TRBV6-1 and TRBJ1-4, with 9 bases identical to TRBD1. V dropped 5 bases and J dropped 7; count of bases not matched to a gene: 8. Germline values: CDR1 MNHNS, CDR2 SASEGT. CDR3 size: 15 residues. The CDR3 region has the DNA TGTGCCAGCAGTTTCACAGGGGGCAGGAGTGAAAAACTGTTTTTT. Translating gives CASSFTGGRSEKLFF.

The chain has TRBV28 and TRBJ2-5, with 12 bases fitting TRBD1. Unmatched junction bases numbered 7, after V lost 6 bases and J lost 5 bases. The CDR3 is made up of 15 amino acids. Germline loops: CDR1 MDHEN, CDR2 SYDVKM. This CDR3 reads CASRTGTGGVETQYF. DNA for the CDR3: TGTGCCAGCAGGACCGGGACAGGGGGCGTGGAGACCCAGTACTTC.

V usage is TRBV18 and J usage is TRBJ2-7, with D possibly being TRBD1 (6 bases). The germline CDR1 and CDR2 sequences are KGHSH and LQKENI. CDR3 length: 13 amino acids. V lost 3 bases and J 3 bases, leaving 9 bases between the germline ends. CDR3 coding DNA: TGTGCCAGCTCACCCTACAGGGACTACGAGCAGTACGTC. Amino acid sequence: CASSPYRDYEQYV.

This clonotype was seen a handful of times. V and J are TRBV12-3 or TRBV12-4 and TRBJ2-7, with 11 bases that match TRBD2. This CDR3 region has 14 residues. V lost 5 bases to trimming and J lost 3 bases; unmatched junction nucleotides: 3. In DNA form, the CDR3 reads TGTGCCAGCAGTCATAGCGGGAGGGGCTACGAGCAGTACTTC. It yields the protein CASSHSGRGYEQYF.

This clonotype was counted a few times. V usage is TRBV12-3 or TRBV12-4 and J usage is TRBJ2-2; TRBD2 matches 13 bases. The CDR3 totals 18 residues. The ends lost 7 bases at V and 4 bases at J; junction bases unmatched: 12. CDR3 residues: CASTLGSGTSGITGELFF. CDR3 coding DNA: TGTGCCAGCACCCTCGGTTCGGGGACTAGCGGGATCACCGGGGAGCTGTTTTTT.

The chain links TRBV7-2 to TRBJ2-1; D might be TRBD2 (6 bases). This CDR3 contains 15 residues. Germline V lookup: CDR1 SGHTA, CDR2 FQGNSA. Trimming shortened V by 2 bases and J by 5 bases, and 13 bases separated the two germline ends. Written as DNA, the CDR3 is TGTGCCAGCAGCTTAAGGGAGACTAGTGACAATGAGCAGTTCTTC. Amino acids: CASSLRETSDNEQFF.

This clonotype was detected only a few times. The rearrangement joins TRBV7-2 to TRBJ1-3; D gene unclear. The CDR3 spans 15 residues. The germline gives CDR1 SGHTA, CDR2 FQGNSA. Between the trimmed V and J ends, which lost 3 bases and 0 bases, there was a span of 9 bases. The CDR3 DNA sequence: TGTGCCAGCAGCTTGGAGGCCTCCTCTGGAAACACCATATATTTT. Translated, it gives CASSLEASSGNTIYF.

Turning to this clonotype: An end of the junction differs from the germline gene, which may be a read error. The chain is built from TRBV4-1 and TRBJ1-3; D call uncertain. The CDR3 sequence is 15 residues long. Germline V CDR1 and CDR2: MGHRA, YSYEKL. The CDR3, as DNA: TGTGCCAGCAGCCAAGCCAAGGTCTCTGGAAACACCATATATTTT. It encodes CASSQAKVSGNTIYF.

As DNA, the CDR3 is TGTGCCAGCAGCTTCCTTTCCGGGACTAGCGGTTACTACGAGCAGTACTTC. Its protein is CASSFLSGTSGYYEQYF. The chain carries TRBV7-4 and TRBJ2-7, with 11 bases that match TRBD2. CDR3 size: 17 residues. Germline trimming cut 3 bases from V and 3 bases from J; bases unmatched to any gene: 10. Germline V lookup: CDR1 SGHVT, CDR2 SQSDAQ. Complete variable domain (other parts from reference TRBV7-4 and TRBJ2-7): GAGVSQSPRYKVAKRGRDVALRCDSISGHVTLYWYRQTLGQGSEVLTYSQSDAQRDKSGRPSGRFSAERPERSVSTLKIQRTEQGDSAVYLCASSFLSGTSGYYEQYFGPGTRLTVT.

The chain combines TRBV19 with TRBJ2-6, with 7 bases lining up with TRBD2. Trimming cost V 3 bases and J 0 bases; bases outside gene matches: 8. This CDR3 is built from 18 residues. Germline CDR1 is LNHDA and CDR2 is SQIVND (reference sequence). CDR3 sequence reads: CASSIRAGVTSGANVLTF. The CDR3 DNA reads as TGTGCCAGTAGTATTAGGGCGGGAGTCACCTCTGGGGCCAACGTCCTGACTTTC.

Only one count was recorded for this clonotype. The genes are TRBV7-4 and TRBJ1-1; no clear D gene. This CDR3 contains 15 residues. Germline CDR1 and CDR2: SGHVT and SQSDAQ. Trimming cost V 1 base and J 5 bases, with 14 bases left between them. The CDR3 protein is CASSLEGGLSTEAFF. Written as DNA, the CDR3 is TGTGCCAGCAGCTTAGAGGGTGGGCTGAGTACTGAAGCTTTCTTT.